This T cell receptor beta chain appears in the sequencing data of a study of control samples from healthy donors and cancer patients. V lost 3 bases and J lost 5, with 21 bases in between. This CDR3 is built from 16 residues. Germline CDR1 is GTSNPN and CDR2 is SVGIG (reference sequence). Profiled with immunoSEQ multiplex PCR; TCRdb holds only in-frame clones, not every one. The data show about 98,000 clones, with 75% to 85% seen just once and roughly 10% held by the top ten. The specimen was blood. The chain employs TRBV30 and TRBJ2-3; D remains ambiguous. The source is a woman in her twenties or thirties in good health. The CDR3 loop is CAWSAGPLGSGDTQYF. The DNA for the CDR3 is TGTGCCTGGAGCGCCGGACCACTGGGTTCGGGAGATACGCAGTATTTT.